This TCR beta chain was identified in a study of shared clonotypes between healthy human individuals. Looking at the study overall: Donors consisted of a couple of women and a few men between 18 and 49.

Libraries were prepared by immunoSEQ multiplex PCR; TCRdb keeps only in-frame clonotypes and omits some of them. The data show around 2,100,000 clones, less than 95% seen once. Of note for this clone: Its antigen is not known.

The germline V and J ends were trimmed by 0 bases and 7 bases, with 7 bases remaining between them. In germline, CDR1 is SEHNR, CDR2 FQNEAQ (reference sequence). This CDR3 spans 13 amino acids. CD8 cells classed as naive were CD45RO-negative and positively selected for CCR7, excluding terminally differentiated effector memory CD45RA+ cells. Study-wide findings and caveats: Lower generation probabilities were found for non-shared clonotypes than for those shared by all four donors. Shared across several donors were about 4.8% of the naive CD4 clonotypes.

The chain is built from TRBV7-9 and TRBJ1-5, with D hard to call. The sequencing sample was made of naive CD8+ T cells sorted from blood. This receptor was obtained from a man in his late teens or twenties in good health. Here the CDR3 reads CASSLAVGQPQHF. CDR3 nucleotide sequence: TGTGCCAGCAGCTTAGCGGTAGGGCAGCCCCAGCATTTT.